Listed here is a single TCR beta chain. Its antigen is undetermined. The sample comes from a study of graft-versus-host responses after intestinal transplantation. Overall study results and limits: There were GvH clones found in recipient marrow, and some of them appeared first in ileum or blood. Peak levels of circulating GvH clones tracked with early post-transplant HvG declines.

Trimming cost V 4 bases and J 2 bases; bases outside gene matches: 6. This CDR3 is 15 amino acids long. CDR1 SNHLY and CDR2 FYNNEI come from the germline V gene. Clones were sequenced by immunoSEQ multiplex PCR, and TCRdb holds only the in-frame ones, with some missing. This table holds about 10,000 clones, just under 95% found once. The sequences come from PBMCs, collected 8 days after intestinal transplant. The V call is TRBV2, the J call TRBJ2-7, with 9 bases lining up with TRBD2. The receptor was isolated from a human patient who received an intestinal transplant, so some T cells may come from the graft donor. CDR3 in amino acids: CASSGSLAGPYEQYF. The CDR3, as DNA: TGTGCCAGCAGTGGATCACTAGCGGGCCCCTACGAGCAGTACTTC.